The clone carrying this T cell receptor beta chain was detected only a few times. The target antigen is unknown. CDR3 length: 18 residues. This sample was taken from a study of T cells in localized non-small cell lung cancer. The repertoire was sequenced with immunoSEQ multiplex PCR; TCRdb's copy has only in-frame clones and lacks some. The sample holds about 2,300 clones, about 22% seen once. General study results and limits: Without multi-region sequencing, intratumor heterogeneity could not be excluded.

The sample in question was lung tumor tissue, obtained before any cancer treatment. The chain employs TRBV1 and TRBJ2-3; the table names TRBD2, a call not compared with the DNA. TRBV1 is given as a pseudogene. This sequence was found in a woman aged 40 to 75 with stage I squamous cell lung carcinoma. CDR3 amino acids: CASSQGVVAGGFTDTQYF. The CDR3 bases are TGCGCCAGCAGCCAAGGAGTGGTAGCGGGAGGGTTCACAGATACGCAGTATTTT.